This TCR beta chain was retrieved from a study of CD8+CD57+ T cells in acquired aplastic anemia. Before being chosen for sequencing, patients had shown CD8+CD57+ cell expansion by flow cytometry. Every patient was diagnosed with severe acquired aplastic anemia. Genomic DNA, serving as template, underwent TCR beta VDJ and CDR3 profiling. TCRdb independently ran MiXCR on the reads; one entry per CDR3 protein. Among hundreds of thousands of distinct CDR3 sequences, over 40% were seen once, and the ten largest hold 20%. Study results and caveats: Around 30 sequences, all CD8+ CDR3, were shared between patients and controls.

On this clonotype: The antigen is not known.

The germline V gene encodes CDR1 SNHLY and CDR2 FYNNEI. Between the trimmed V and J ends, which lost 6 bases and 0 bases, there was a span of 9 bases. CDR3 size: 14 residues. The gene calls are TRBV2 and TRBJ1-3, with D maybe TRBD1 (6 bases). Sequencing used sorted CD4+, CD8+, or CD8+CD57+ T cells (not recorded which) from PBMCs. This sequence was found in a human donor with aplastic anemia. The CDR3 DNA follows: TGTGCCAGCAGCGAGACAGGCTCTGGAAACACCATATATTTT. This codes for CASSETGSGNTIYF.